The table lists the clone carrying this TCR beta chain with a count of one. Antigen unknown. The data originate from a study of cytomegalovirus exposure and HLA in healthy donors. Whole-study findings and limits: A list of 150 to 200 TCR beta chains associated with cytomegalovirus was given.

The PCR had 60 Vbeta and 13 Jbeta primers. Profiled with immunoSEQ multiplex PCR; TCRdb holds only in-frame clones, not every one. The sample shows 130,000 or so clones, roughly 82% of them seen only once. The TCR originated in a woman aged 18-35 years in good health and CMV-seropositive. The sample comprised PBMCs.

In nucleotides, the CDR3 is TGTGCCAGCAGCGGACCGGGGGGCCCCTTACAGAATGAGCAGTTCTTC. Protein sequence: CASSGPGGPLQNEQFF. J is TRBJ2-1 and V is TRBV28, with D possibly matching TRBD2 (7 bases). V was trimmed by 6 bases and J by 7 bases, leaving 22 bases between them. Germline-derived CDR1 and CDR2 are MDHEN and SYDVKM. The CDR3 spans 16 residues. Drawing the rest from reference TRBV28 and TRBJ2-1, the complete variable domain is DVKVTQSSRYLVKRTGEKVFLECVQDMDHENMFWYRQDPGLGLRLIYFSYDVKMKEKGDIPEGYSVSREKKERFSLILESASTNQTSMYLCASSGPGGPLQNEQFFGPGTRLTVL.